Shown below are 20 T cell receptor beta chains from a single sample sequenced in a study of T cell clonality in common variable immunodeficiency. Study observations and caveats: Reportedly, TCR beta sequences from common variable immunodeficiency showed fewer deletions and N-nucleotide insertions.

These TCRs' antigens remain unknown. The data were produced by immunoSEQ multiplex PCR, yet TCRdb's version contains in-frame clones alone and is incomplete. Altogether 20,000 to 30,000 clones were found in the sample, and no singletons occur. The sequencing sample was made of peripheral blood mononuclear cells. These receptors were taken from a human donor with common variable immunodeficiency.

This clone has a handful of counts. CDR3 loop: CAWAGEETQYF. Incomplete CDR3 DNA: TGTGCCTGGGCAGGGGAAGAGACC. This chain connects TRBV30 to TRBJ2-5, with D perhaps TRBD1 (6 bases). The CDR3 end is not reached by the read, which stops 3 residues before it; the germline J gene fills it in. The ends were cut back, 5 bases at V and 3 bases at J, with 7 bases in the middle. Germline CDR1 and CDR2: GTSNPN and SVGIG (reference sequence). The CDR3 spans 11 residues. The full variable domain, completed using reference TRBV30 and TRBJ2-5, is SQTIHQWPATLVQPVGSPLSLECTVEGTSNPNLYWYRQAAGRGLQLLFYSVGIGQISSEVPQNLSASRPQDRQFILSSKKLLLSDSGFYLCAWAGEETQYFGPGTRLLVL.

Ten or more counts support this clone. Read data end 3 residues before the CDR3 end; the end is taken from the germline J gene. This chain links TRBV19 with TRBJ2-1, with D unclear. The CDR3 is 12 amino acids. Germline V gene sequence: CDR1 LNHDA, CDR2 SQIVND (reference sequence). V was clipped by 7 bases and J by 0 bases, with 4 bases between them. The CDR3 bases that were read are TGTGCCAGTACCAACTCCTACAATGAG. It yields the protein CASTNSYNE. The whole CDR3 sequence is CASTNSYNEQFF.

This clone has at least ten counts. The CDR3 extends 3 residues past the end of the read, so its final part is completed from the germline J gene. The chain recombines TRBV29-1 with TRBJ2-7, with 7 bases aligning to TRBD1. The ends lost 7 bases at V and 3 bases at J; junction bases unmatched: 6. The CDR3 loop spans 12 amino acids. Germline CDR1 SQVTM, CDR2 ANQGSEA. The CDR3 sequence: CSAIRDSYEQYF. The CDR3 DNA, read in part, is TGCAGCGCTATCCGGGACAGCTACGAG.

This clone was seen at least ten times. The missing CDR3 end, 3 residues past where the read stops, is filled in from the germline J gene. The gene calls are TRBV7-6 and TRBJ2-7; 7 bases align to TRBD1. There are 18 residues in the CDR3. V lost 1 base to trimming and J lost 1 base; unmatched junction nucleotides: 13. Germline values: CDR1 SGHVS, CDR2 FNYEAQ. The CDR3: CASSLGRQSGTASYEQYF. The covered CDR3 bases are TGTGCCAGCAGCTTAGGACGTCAATCCGGGACAGCGTCCTACGAG.

To note about this clone: The read is 3 residues too short to cover the CDR3 end, so that end is filled in from the germline J gene. V gene TRBV19 combines with J gene TRBJ1-2; TRBD1 agrees at 9 bases. Trimming took 8 bases from V and 6 from J; bases not matched to a gene: 7. This CDR3 region has 13 residues. Germline V gene data show CDR1 as LNHDA and CDR2 as SQIVND (reference sequence). The CDR3 is CASDSTGGNGYTF. The covered CDR3 bases are TGTGCCAGTGATTCTACAGGGGGCAATGGC.

This clone was observed many times. The read ends 3 residues shy of where the CDR3 ends; the end is completed using the germline J gene. The genes are TRBV7-9 and TRBJ2-1, with 7 bases lining up with TRBD1. V shed 5 bases, J shed 9 bases, and the junction held 13 bases outside the gene matches. Germline CDR1 reads SEHNR; CDR2 reads FQNEAQ (reference sequence). The CDR3 covers 15 residues. The CDR3 sequence is CASSLYRGGSSEQFF. The sequenced CDR3 bases are TGTGCCAGCAGCCTATACAGGGGTGGAAGTAGTGAG.

In the case of this clone: The read ends 3 residues shy of where the CDR3 ends; the end is completed using the germline J gene. V and J are TRBV19 and TRBJ1-2; 7 nucleotides match TRBD1. Germline lookup yields CDR1 LNHDA and CDR2 SQIVND (reference sequence). The CDR3 extends over 13 amino acids. This CDR3 reads CASRLGGQRGYTF. The covered CDR3 bases are TGTGCCAGTAGGCTAGGGGGCCAGCGGGGC.

This clone has a count of ten or more. Sequencing ends 3 residues short of the CDR3 end; the germline J gene provides the rest. The V call is TRBV30, the J call TRBJ2-2; 8 nucleotides agree with TRBD1. The germline CDR1 and CDR2 sequences are GTSNPN and SVGIG (reference sequence). The junction had 2 bases not matched to a gene; V was cut back by 6 bases and J by 2 bases. CDR3 length: 13 amino acids. Partial CDR3 DNA: TGTGCCTGCGGACAGGGTAACACCGGGGAG. It codes for CACGQGNTGE. In full, the CDR3 is CACGQGNTGELFF.

This clone has a count of ten or more. CDR3 sequence reads: CSASRSENYGYTF. The part of the CDR3 DNA that was read is TGCAGTGCTAGCCGTAGCGAGAACTATGGC. The chain carries TRBV20-1 and TRBJ1-2, with D unresolved. The read finishes 3 residues shy of the CDR3 end, and the germline J gene is used to complete it. From germline, CDR1 is DFQATT and CDR2 SNEGSKA (reference sequence). CDR3 size: 13 residues. Trimming cost V 3 bases and J 2 bases, with 10 bases left between them.

Notes on this clone: The read is 3 residues too short to cover the CDR3 end, so that end is filled in from the germline J gene. The rearrangement joins TRBV18 to TRBJ1-5; D may be TRBD1 (5 bases). CDR1 and CDR2 (germline): KGHSH, LQKENI. Trimming took off 3 bases at V and 6 bases at J, with 12 bases between the two ends. The length of the CDR3 is 14 residues. The sequenced CDR3 bases are TGTGCCAGCTCACCCTCTGGGAGGGGTCAGCCC. Translated, it gives CASSPSGRGQP. Given in full, the CDR3 is CASSPSGRGQPQHF. Full variable domain (outside the CDR3, taken from reference TRBV18 and TRBJ1-5): NAGVMQNPRHLVRRRGQEARLRCSPMKGHSHVYWYRQLPEEGLKFMVYLQKENIIDESGMPKERFSAEFPKEGPSILRIQQVVRGDSAAYFCASSPSGRGQPQHFGDGTRLSIL.

Notes on this clone: The CDR3 end falls 3 residues outside the read, so it is completed with the germline J gene. The chain links TRBV19 to TRBJ1-1; the D is unclear. Germline CDR1 and CDR2: LNHDA and SQIVND (reference sequence). V shed 5 bases and J shed 0 bases, with 10 bases lying between them. The CDR3 is 14 amino acids. The CDR3 loop reads CASSPKGLNTEAFF. CDR3 DNA, as far as it was read: TGTGCCAGTAGTCCAAAAGGGTTGAACACTGAA.

This clone has at least ten counts. The sequenced fragment ends 3 residues before the CDR3 boundary, so the rest is inferred from the germline J gene. J is TRBJ2-3 and V is TRBV11-2, with unresolved D. CDR1 is SGHAT, CDR2 FQNNGV, per germline. Trimming took off 3 bases at V and 3 bases at J, with 10 bases between the two ends. CDR3 size: 14 residues. The sequenced part of the CDR3 DNA is TGTGCCAGCAGCTTTTCTCAGGCAACAGATACG. Protein product: CASSFSQATDT. The CDR3 in full is CASSFSQATDTQYF.

A note on this clone: The DNA ends 3 residues before the CDR3 does, and the rest of the CDR3 is filled in from the germline J gene. The chain couples TRBV18 to TRBJ2-2; D uncertain. Trimming left V 0 bases short and J 1 base short, with 6 bases between. The CDR3 length is 15 residues. Germline values: CDR1 KGHSH, CDR2 LQKENI. The covered CDR3 bases are TGTGCCAGCTCACCACCCTTCGGGAACACCGGGGAG. Translation gives CASSPPFGNTGE. The complete CDR3 reads CASSPPFGNTGELFF.

In the case of this clone: Read coverage stops 3 residues before the CDR3 terminus; the germline J gene supplies the remainder. The rearrangement uses TRBV5-1 and TRBJ2-7; D might be TRBD2 (6 bases). Between the trimmed V and J ends, which lost 4 bases and 3 bases, there was a span of 11 bases. The CDR3 is made up of 13 amino acids. CDR1 and CDR2 from the germline V gene are SGHRS and YFSETQ. The CDR3 reads CASSPGLHYEQYF. CDR3 DNA, as far as it was read: TGCGCCAGCAGCCCGGGACTTCACTACGAG. The full variable domain, rest sourced from reference TRBV5-1 and TRBJ2-7, is KAGVTQTPRYLIKTRGQQVTLSCSPISGHRSVSWYQQTPGQGLQFLFEYFSETQRNKGNFPGRFSGRQFSNSRSEMNVSTLELGDSALYLCASSPGLHYEQYFGPGTRLTVT.

Comments on this clone: The sequenced fragment ends 3 residues before the CDR3 boundary, so the rest is inferred from the germline J gene. This chain uses TRBV5-1 with TRBJ1-2, with D uncertain. This CDR3 contains 17 residues. Germline V gene data show CDR1 as SGHRS and CDR2 as YFSETQ. The DNA read from the CDR3 is TGCGCCAGCAGCTTGGTGACGGGGAGTGACTGGTCTGGAGGC. It specifies CASSLVTGSDWSGG. In full, the CDR3 is CASSLVTGSDWSGGYTF.

The part of the CDR3 DNA that was read is TGTGCCAGTAGTCGGGGACTCTCCCGGGAG. Its protein is CASSRGLSRE. The complete CDR3 sequence is CASSRGLSRELFF. V gene TRBV19 combines with J gene TRBJ2-2, with D possibly matching TRBD2 (6 bases). Coverage ceases 3 residues before the CDR3 finishes, and the germline J gene fills in the end. CDR1 is LNHDA, CDR2 SQIVND, per germline (reference sequence). V lost 5 bases and J 9 bases, leaving 13 bases between the germline ends. CDR3 length equals 13 residues.

This clone was observed a few times. The missing CDR3 end, 3 residues past where the read stops, is filled in from the germline J gene. The rearrangement links TRBV10-2 to TRBJ2-3; 9 bases line up with TRBD2. With 3 bases clipped from V and 4 bases from J, the junction kept 8 bases outside the gene matches. Germline CDR1 WSHSY, CDR2 SAAADI. The CDR3 is 16 amino acids. The covered CDR3 bases are TGCGCCAGCAGTGAAAATGGCGGGAGGGCCCCAGATACG. As protein: CASSENGGRAPDT. The full CDR3 is CASSENGGRAPDTQYF.

This clone came up many times. The read ends 3 residues before the CDR3 terminus; that terminus is restored from the germline J gene. The chain employs TRBV29-1 and TRBJ2-1; D is unresolved. Germline V lookup: CDR1 SQVTM, CDR2 ANQGSEA. The CDR3 is made up of 12 amino acids. With 4 bases removed from V and 1 base from J, the gap between germline ends came to 5 bases. CDR3 bases read: TGCAGCGTTGGGCCGTCCTACAATGAG. Encoded protein: CSVGPSYNE. The full CDR3 sequence reads CSVGPSYNEQFF.

This clone has more than one count but fewer than ten. The read gets to within 3 residues of the CDR3 end, and the germline J gene fills in the rest. This chain joins TRBV6-1 and TRBJ2-1; 9 positions agree with TRBD2. The CDR3 loop spans 16 amino acids. The V and J ends lost 2 bases and 9 bases, in that order; junction bases with no gene match: 11. Germline-derived CDR1 and CDR2 are MNHNS and SASEGT. The CDR3 bases that were read are TGTGCCAGCAGTGAAAGGTTGCGGGGGGGCGGGTCTGAG. This encodes CASSERLRGGGSE. The whole CDR3 protein reads CASSERLRGGGSEQFF.

This clone was observed at least ten times. The read comes to an end 3 residues before the CDR3 does, leaving the germline J gene to fill in the end. This chain joins TRBV5-4 and TRBJ2-3; no definite D call. The V end was cut by 0 bases, the J end by 5 bases, with 13 bases between. The CDR3 spans 15 residues. The germline CDR1 and CDR2 sequences are SGHNT and YYREEE (reference sequence). Partial CDR3 DNA: TGTGCCAGCAGCTTGGATTCGCAGGTTCAAGATACG. This codes for CASSLDSQVQDT. The CDR3 in its entirety is CASSLDSQVQDTQYF.